This T cell receptor beta chain was documented in a study of cytomegalovirus exposure and HLA in healthy donors. Study results and caveats: Researchers catalogued some 160 TCR beta chains as cytomegalovirus-associated. Later genetic work tied a missense DCLRE1C variant to beta-chain V and J trimming.

The PCR ran on 60 Vbeta and 13 Jbeta primers. Measured with immunoSEQ multiplex PCR; TCRdb has only the in-frame clones, and not every one. Of about 160,000 clones listed, around 74% are singletons. Concerning this clone: Its antigen is as yet unknown.

The CDR3 is made up of 13 amino acids. The V gene lost 3 bases and the J gene lost 6 bases, with 8 bases spanning the gap. Germline CDR1 is KGHSH and CDR2 is LQKENI. Donors likely had unrecorded immune exposures despite being nominally healthy when sampled. This sequence originates from a female donor in good health and CMV-seronegative. Sample: PBMCs. The V and J genes are TRBV18 and TRBJ2-2; possibly TRBD2 for D (5 bases). The CDR3 region has the DNA TGTGCCAGCTCACCGTCGGGGTCCGGGGAGCTGTTTTTT. Its translation: CASSPSGSGELFF.